The clone carrying this T cell receptor (beta chain) turned up a few times. Its target is not known. Between the trimmed V and J ends, which lost 6 bases and 5 bases, there was a span of 23 bases. The CDR3 runs to 17 residues. These data originate in a study of early T cells in non-severe SARS-CoV-2 infection. Overall study context: The sequenced material was bulk RNA from unsorted whole blood, and its chains were unpaired.

Study-wide results and caveats: Matching results from VDJdb favored anti-spike CD8 responses, leaving private and CD4 specificities undetected.

Unique molecular identifiers tagged individual cDNA molecules. TCRdb processed the 5' RACE reads anew with MiXCR; each CDR3 protein has one entry. The data show approximately 70,000 distinct CDR3 sequences, with 9% to 15% seen just once and around 15% held by the top ten. This specimen was whole blood, taken at baseline. This receptor was identified in an adult who was a healthcare worker with PCR-confirmed SARS-CoV-2 infection or an uninfected control (not recorded which). The donor label of this sample is uncertain. This chain links TRBV12-3 or TRBV12-4 with TRBJ2-1; D perhaps matches TRBD2 (7 bases). The CDR3 DNA reads TGTGCCAGCAGATCTCTACCCATCGGGGGGCATGACAATGAGCAGTTCTTC. Protein product: CASRSLPIGGHDNEQFF.